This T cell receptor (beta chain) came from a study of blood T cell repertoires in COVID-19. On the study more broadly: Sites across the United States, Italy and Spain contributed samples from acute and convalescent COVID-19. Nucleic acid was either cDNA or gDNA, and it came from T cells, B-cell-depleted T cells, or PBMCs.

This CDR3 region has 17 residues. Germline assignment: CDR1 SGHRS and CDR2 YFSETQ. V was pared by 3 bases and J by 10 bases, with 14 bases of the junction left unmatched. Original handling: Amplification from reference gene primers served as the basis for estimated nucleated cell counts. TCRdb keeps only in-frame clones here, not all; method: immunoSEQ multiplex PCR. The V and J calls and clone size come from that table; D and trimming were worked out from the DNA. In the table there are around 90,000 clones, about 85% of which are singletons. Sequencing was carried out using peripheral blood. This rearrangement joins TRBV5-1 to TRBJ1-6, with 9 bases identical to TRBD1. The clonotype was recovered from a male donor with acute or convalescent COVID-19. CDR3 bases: TGCGCCAGCAGCTCACAGGGGGCGCAAATCGGAGCGTCACCCCTCCACTTT. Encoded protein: CASSSQGAQIGASPLHF.